This T cell receptor beta chain was observed in a study of blood T cell repertoires in COVID-19 (dated by TCRdb to the early 2020s). Describing the broader study: Samples covering the acute and convalescent phases of COVID-19 were provided by collaborators in the United States, Italy and Spain. The prospective study material was composed of cDNA or gDNA derived from T cells, B-cell-depleted T cells, or PBMCs. Subjects who had been exposed to COVID-19, were actively infected with it, or had recovered from it provided the deeply sampled blood TCRbeta repertoires that made up the dataset. The repertoires were made available in a free public database intended to serve as a resource for research on the immune response to SARS-CoV-2. The samples were drawn from two sources: the first 160 participants of the ongoing ImmuneRACE study, and fewer than 1,500 subjects contributed by 6 global collaborators. The sample metadata nearly always contained a de-identified subject ID, COVID-19 status, age in years and sex. Where available, HLA class I and class II types were obtained from metadata supplied by the sample provider rather than from assay-based typing. Broader findings and caveats from the paper: The amount of clinical and demographic metadata varied by source and participant and was provided uncurated.

Ends trimmed: V by 5 bases, J by 4 bases; bases unmatched to a gene: 6. From its cysteine to its phenylalanine, the CDR3 spans 15 amino acids. Only CDR3 DNA is held: 45 bases, read in frame from base 1. CDR1 SGHAT and CDR2 FQNNGV were looked up in the germline V gene. TCRbeta CDR3 regions were amplified from genomic DNA using the immunoSEQ Assay, a bias-controlled multiplex PCR. The authors' pipeline ran thus. Within the assay, amplification of reference gene primers was used to estimate how many nucleated cells each sample contained. To quantify the absolute abundance of each unique TCRbeta CDR3 rearrangement, sequence reads were collapsed and filtered. Productive Simpson clonality was computed per sample as the square root of Simpson's diversity index over productive rearrangements. As stored in TCRdb, this immuneACCESS dataset retains in-frame rearrangements with V and J assigned. A fraction of the clones does not appear; measured against another copy, unresolved V genes explain less than half of the discrepancy, and the remainder lacks a known reason. D and trimming were read from the DNA, whereas the V and J calls and clone size are those reported in that table. The sample table records 120,000 to 150,000 clones; roughly 82% of these occur just once. In total, the top ten clones hold 13% of the sample.

In this sample, this clone turned up a few times. Its antigen remains undetermined. Base-call qualities are not available, and no considerably larger clone is one nucleotide away. Collaborating institutions collected whole blood in K2EDTA tubes following their own protocols. For TCRbeta analysis, collaborators shipped samples in one of three forms: frozen whole blood, isolated PBMCs, or DNA extracted from either of those sample types. The sequence joins TRBV11-2 to TRBJ2-1, with 9 bases matching TRBD2. Specimen: peripheral blood. The receptor's source is a man older than 75 with acute or convalescent COVID-19. The bases are TGTGCCAGCAGCGGTCTAGCGGGAATTTACAATGAGCAGTTCTTC. Translated, this is CASSGLAGIYNEQFF. Extended through the reference TRBV11-2 and TRBJ2-1 proteins, this CDR3 yields the full variable domain: EAGVAQSPRYKIIEKRQSVAFWCNPISGHATLYWYQQILGQGPKLLIQFQNNGVVDDSQLPKDRFSAERLKGVDSTLKIQPAKLEDSAVYLCASSGLAGIYNEQFFGPGTRLTVL.